This TCR beta chain is from a study of beta chain features in type 1 diabetes. Study-wide points: Moderate yet significant TCRB CDR3 shortening was seen in Type 1 diabetes patients in all four CD4+ subsets. A greater similarity of naive, central memory and Treg TCRB repertoires was seen among patients than among healthy donors.

This clone was seen a few times. The antigen is not known. CDR3 length: 12 residues. V lost 4 bases and J 5 bases, leaving 8 bases between the germline ends. Per the germline V gene, CDR1 is MDHEN and CDR2 is SYDVKM. Reverse transcription of all isolated RNA meant that expressed TCRB transcripts were sequenced. Profiling relied on immunoSEQ multiplex PCR, and the TCRdb table lists in-frame clones only, not all of them. This table holds 150,000 to 200,000 clones, 63% found once. CD4+ naive, central memory, regulatory and stem cell-like memory subsets were isolated by sorting on CD45RO/CCR7/CD25/CD127/CD95/CD27.

The chain combines TRBV28 with TRBJ2-5; D not certain. The TCR was taken from a man in his thirties or forties with type 1 diabetes. Sequencing was carried out using naive CD4+ T cells from blood. The CDR3 sequence: CASSYSKETQYF. CDR3 DNA sequence: TGTGCCAGCAGTTACAGTAAGGAGACCCAGTACTTC.